The next 2 T cell receptor beta chains were all read from a single sample in a study of T-cell reconstitution after alpha-beta-depleted transplantation in children. Unique molecular identifiers were incorporated when the TCRbeta library was constructed. In TCRdb, the PCR reads were re-called with MiXCR into one record per CDR3 protein. The sample consists of roughly 400,000 distinct CDR3 sequences, 43% of them appearing once. The material sequenced was PBMCs, taken before TCRalphabeta/CD19-depleted stem cell transplant. The receptor set was obtained from a girl aged 2 to 10 with aplastic anemia, due to receive a stem cell transplant.

The rearrangement links TRBV6-1 to TRBJ2-3; TRBD2 matches 8 bases. The ends lost 11 bases at V and 1 base at J; junction bases unmatched: 11. The CDR3 runs 15 residues. Germline V CDR1 and CDR2: MNHNS, SASEGT. CDR3 amino acids: CAGEGGTRGTDTQYF. Here the CDR3 DNA reads TGTGCCGGAGAGGGAGGGACTAGAGGCACAGATACGCAGTATTTT.

This clonotype has ten or more counts. This chain links TRBV7-6 with TRBJ2-7, with 9 bases that match TRBD1. The CDR3 runs 15 residues. In germline, CDR1 is SGHVS, CDR2 FNYEAQ. V was pared by 5 bases and J by 2 bases, with 7 bases of the junction left unmatched. CDR3 nucleotide sequence: TGTGCCAGCAGCAACGGACAGGGGAAACCCTACGAGCAGTACTTC. Protein product: CASSNGQGKPYEQYF.